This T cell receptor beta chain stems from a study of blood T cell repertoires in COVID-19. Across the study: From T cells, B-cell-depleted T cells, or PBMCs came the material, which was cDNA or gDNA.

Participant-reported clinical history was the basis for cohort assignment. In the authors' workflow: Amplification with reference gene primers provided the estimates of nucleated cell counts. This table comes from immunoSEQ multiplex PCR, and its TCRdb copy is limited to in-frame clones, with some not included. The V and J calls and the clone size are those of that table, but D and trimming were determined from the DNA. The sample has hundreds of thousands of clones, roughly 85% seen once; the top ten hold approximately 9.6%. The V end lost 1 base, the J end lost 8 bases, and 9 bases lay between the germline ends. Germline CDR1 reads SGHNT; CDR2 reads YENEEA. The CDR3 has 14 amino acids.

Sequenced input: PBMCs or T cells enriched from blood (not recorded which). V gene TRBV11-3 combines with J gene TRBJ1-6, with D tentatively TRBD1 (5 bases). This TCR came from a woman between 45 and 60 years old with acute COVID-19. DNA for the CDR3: TGTGCCAGCAGCTTAGGGGGCGCGGATTCACCCCTCCACTTT. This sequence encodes CASSLGGADSPLHF.